This T cell receptor (beta chain) is drawn from a study of identical twins. TCRdb called the 5' RACE reads again in MiXCR, with one record for every CDR3 protein. Among around 220,000 distinct CDR3 sequences listed, 11% to 15% were seen once. This clonotype was found a few times. The CDR3 totals 15 residues. Germline loops: CDR1 SGHTA, CDR2 FQGTGA. After removal of 5 bases from V and 6 bases from J, the junction contained 9 bases not matched to a gene. This sequence originates from a woman aged 18-30 years in good health. This rearrangement joins TRBV7-3 to TRBJ2-7, with 11 nucleotides matching TRBD2. Material: memory (CD45RO+) T cells sorted from blood. The CDR3 DNA reads TGTGCCAGCAGCCGAGGGACTAGCGGACTGAGCGAGCAGTACTTC. Translated: CASSRGTSGLSEQYF.